Below are 6 T cell receptor beta chains sequenced from a single sample in a study of cytomegalovirus exposure and HLA in healthy donors. Primers included in the PCR were 60 Vbeta and 13 Jbeta primers. Here immunoSEQ multiplex PCR was the method, and the copy in TCRdb shows in-frame clones only, minus some. The sample has about 160,000 clones, roughly 80% seen once. Sequencing was done on a sample of PBMCs. These receptors originate from a man aged 25 to 45 in good health and CMV-seronegative.

The chain recombines TRBV5-1 with TRBJ2-1, with D perhaps matching TRBD2 (5 bases). Trimming pared 0 bases from V and 4 bases from J, leaving 11 bases between. Germline V gene data show CDR1 as SGHRS and CDR2 as YFSETQ. The length of the CDR3 is 15 residues. The CDR3 coding sequence is TGCGCCAGCAGCTTGGGGACTCATCAATACAATGAGCAGTTCTTC. Translating gives CASSLGTHQYNEQFF.

This chain uses TRBV7-3 with TRBJ2-2, with D possibly being TRBD2 (5 bases). CDR3 length equals 16 residues. CDR1 is SGHTA and CDR2 is FQGTGA in the germline V gene. Trimming left V 1 base short and J 4 bases short, with 13 bases between. The CDR3 sequence is CASSLSPRRPTGELFF. Written as DNA, the CDR3 is TGTGCCAGCAGCTTAAGCCCTCGGAGGCCCACCGGGGAGCTGTTTTTT.

This chain joins TRBV9 and TRBJ2-5; TRBD2 aligns across 7 bases. In germline, CDR1 is SGDLS, CDR2 YYNGEE. J lost 5 bases, V lost 0 bases, and 4 bases had no gene match. CDR3 length: 14 amino acids. CDR3 DNA: TGTGCCAGCAGCGTAGTCGGGGGGAGGGAGACCCAGTACTTC. It is translated as CASSVVGGRETQYF.

This clone was recorded a few times. The J gene is TRBJ2-1, the V gene TRBV11-2, with D possibly being TRBD2 (6 bases). Trimming stripped 3 bases from V and 5 bases from J, with 14 bases between. The CDR3 is 15 amino acids. CDR1 is SGHAT, CDR2 FQNNGV, per germline. In DNA form, the CDR3 reads TGTGCCAGCAGCTTGGAGGGGTCTAGGGACAATGAGCAGTTCTTC. This codes for CASSLEGSRDNEQFF.

This clone was recorded once. V and J are TRBV7-7 and TRBJ2-3; 11 bases match TRBD2. The ends lost 3 bases at V and 4 bases at J; junction bases unmatched: 3. This CDR3 is built from 15 residues. CDR1 is SSHAT and CDR2 is FNYEAQ in the germline V gene (reference sequence). CDR3 protein: CASSLTSGISDTQYF. CDR3 coding DNA: TGTGCCAGCAGCTTGACTAGCGGGATATCAGATACGCAGTATTTT.

The chain employs TRBV19 and TRBJ2-1, with 7 positions matching TRBD2. The V segment lost 8 bases and the J segment 0 bases; nucleotides outside the gene matches: 7. Germline V lookup: CDR1 LNHDA, CDR2 SQIVND (reference sequence). The length of the CDR3 is 15 residues. The chain's CDR3 is CASGAGGSSYNEQFF. The CDR3 nucleotides read TGTGCCAGTGGAGCCGGGGGGAGCTCCTACAATGAGCAGTTCTTC.